This TCR beta chain was sequenced for a study of beta chain features in type 1 diabetes. Based on CD45RO/CCR7/CD25/CD127/CD95/CD27, CD4+ regulatory, stem cell-like memory, naive and central memory cells were sorted. This clone was seen a few times. What it recognizes is unknown. The isolated RNA, all of it, was reverse transcribed, so expressed TCRB transcripts were what got sequenced. Naive, central memory and regulatory T cell samples averaged around 3.3 million reads. The protocol was immunoSEQ multiplex PCR, while the TCRdb copy is restricted to in-frame clones and leaves out a portion. In the table there are around 70,000 clones, roughly 49% of which are singletons. General study points: All four CD4+ subsets of Type 1 diabetes patients contained TCRB CDR3s that were moderately but significantly shorter. Comparison showed that naive, central memory and Treg TCRB repertoires appeared more similar among patients than among healthy donors. For type 1 diabetes patients, VDJ junctions showed fewer insertions and more deletions.

Per the germline V gene, CDR1 is MNHNS and CDR2 is SASEGT. With V trimmed by 2 bases and J by 5 bases, 9 bases remained unmatched. The CDR3 runs 16 residues. The TCR sequence derives from a young man with type 1 diabetes. The V and J genes are TRBV6-1 and TRBJ2-5, with 9 bases fitting TRBD2. Sample: central memory CD4+ T cells from blood. The CDR3 here is CASSERIAGEGETQYF. CDR3 bases: TGTGCCAGCAGTGAAAGGATAGCGGGGGAGGGGGAGACCCAGTACTTC.